This TCR beta chain was sequenced in a study of OX40 agonist ivuxolimab in advanced cancers. Profiling relied on immunoSEQ multiplex PCR, and the TCRdb table lists in-frame clones only, not all of them. Of tens of thousands of clones listed, over 85% are singletons. The germline V gene has CDR1 MDHEN and CDR2 SYDVKM. The CDR3 has 14 amino acids. Trimming took 6 bases from V and 5 from J; bases not matched to a gene: 8. The sample in question was CD4+ or CD8+ T cells sorted from blood, obtained in a trial of the OX40 agonist ivuxolimab. The receptor's source is an adult with an advanced solid tumor such as melanoma, head and neck, liver or kidney cancer. The chain employs TRBV28 and TRBJ1-2; 8 positions match TRBD1. CDR3 sequence (DNA): TGTGCCAGCAGATTCGGACAGGGCGTATATGGCTACACCTTC. Its protein is CASRFGQGVYGYTF.